This T cell receptor beta chain was observed in a study of control samples from healthy donors and cancer patients (TCRdb year 2020). A word on this clone: Its recognized antigen is unknown. Base qualities are not provided; no much larger clone lies one nucleotide away.

Here V drops 3 bases and J drops 7 bases, and the junction holds 9 bases not matched to any gene. From the cysteine up to the phenylalanine, the CDR3 has a length of 15 residues. The retained sequence is limited to the CDR3, 45 bases, with the frame set at the first base. The germline V gene provides CDR1 SGHRS and CDR2 YFSETQ. The library was produced with the immunoSEQ multiplex PCR assay. TCRdb obtained this table from immuneACCESS and retained in-frame rearrangements with V and J assigned. These tables miss some clones; where compared with another copy, unresolved V genes account for less than half of the shortfall, and the remainder is unexplained. This sample lists 95,000 to 150,000 clones; roughly 87% were detected once. The ten largest clones capture 1.5% to 2% of the sample.

Sequences were obtained from blood. The rearrangement joined TRBV5-1 to TRBJ1-4, and 7 junction bases match TRBD1. The origin of this receptor is a man aged 18 to 35 in good health. The CDR3: CASSSETGKGEKLFF. The sequenced DNA: TGCGCCAGCAGCTCGGAGACAGGGAAGGGTGAAAAACTGTTTTTT.